The 32 T cell receptor beta chains below all came from one sample that was sequenced in a study of regulatory T cells in long-lasting Graves disease. Relying on iRepertoire HTBI primers and Arm-PCR of CDR3 regions, the team built TCR beta libraries. A single record per CDR3 protein comes from TCRdb applying MiXCR to the multiplex PCR reads. The sample yields about 320,000 distinct CDR3 sequences, about 20% seen once. Indicated time point: newly diagnosed GD, antithyroid drugs for less than 3 months. PBMC-extracted RNA yielded the TCR library. The specimen comprised peripheral blood mononuclear cells (PBMCs), sampled at new diagnosis, from a patient treated with antithyroid drugs. Receptor source: a female donor with Graves disease.

The table lists this clonotype with a count of one. This chain uses TRBV19 with TRBJ2-1; 8 bases match TRBD1. The CDR3 is made up of 13 amino acids. The V and J ends lost 3 bases and 6 bases, in that order; junction bases with no gene match: 1. Germline V gene sequence: CDR1 LNHDA, CDR2 SQIVND (reference sequence). The CDR3 bases are TGTGCCAGTAGTATCGGACAGGGCAATGAGCAGTTCTTC. Its translation: CASSIGQGNEQFF.

This clonotype has more than one count but fewer than ten. The V gene is TRBV28, the J gene TRBJ2-1; D is possibly TRBD1 (5 bases). Germline lookup yields CDR1 MDHEN and CDR2 SYDVKM. This CDR3 comprises 15 residues. The V end was cut by 3 bases, the J end by 12 bases, with 21 bases between. DNA of the CDR3: TGTGCCAGCAGTTTTCTCTTAAGGGGCCCCGGCGTGCAGTTCTTC. This gives the protein CASSFLLRGPGVQFF.

The V call is TRBV20-1, the J call TRBJ2-7, with TRBD1 matching over 9 bases. With 5 bases clipped from V and 3 bases from J, the junction kept 8 bases outside the gene matches. Germline V gives CDR1 DFQATT, CDR2 SNEGSKA (reference sequence). This CDR3 spans 14 amino acids. The CDR3 region is CSARDREVFYEQYF. CDR3 bases: TGCAGTGCTCGGGACAGGGAAGTTTTCTACGAGCAGTACTTC.

This clonotype was counted ten times or more. The chain uses TRBV28 and TRBJ1-2; TRBD1 matches at 7 bases. Germline V gene sequence: CDR1 MDHEN, CDR2 SYDVKM. V shed 1 base, J shed 1 base, and the junction held 21 bases outside the gene matches. The CDR3 runs 21 residues. Here the CDR3 reads CASSLYLLPRQGKRFNYGYTF. The CDR3 nucleotides read TGTGCCAGCAGTTTATACCTACTGCCAAGACAGGGCAAAAGGTTTAACTATGGCTACACCTTC.

This clonotype was seen ten or more times. This sequence joins TRBV15 and TRBJ2-3; D is possibly TRBD2 (6 bases). The tail of the sequence fits TRBJ2-1 better, so the J call may be wrong. The V gene's germline CDR1 is LNHNV and CDR2 YYDKDF (reference sequence). The CDR3 contains 13 residues. The CDR3 DNA reads TGTGCCACCAGCAGAGGACTAGTTAATGAGCAGTTCTTC. Residues: CATSRGLVNEQFF.

This clonotype has a count of ten or more. The chain recombines TRBV6-5 with TRBJ2-7; D possibly matches TRBD1 or TRBD2 (6 bases each). V shed 3 bases and J shed 2 bases, with 11 bases lying between them. This CDR3 contains 14 residues. CDR1 MNHEY and CDR2 SVGAGI come from the germline V gene. The CDR3 loop reads CASSYGGGTYEQYF. The DNA for the CDR3 is TGTGCCAGCAGTTATGGAGGGGGGACCTACGAGCAGTACTTC.

The V and J genes are TRBV29-1 and TRBJ1-5; possibly TRBD1 for D (6 bases). In germline, CDR1 is SQVTM, CDR2 ANQGSEA. V lost 7 bases to trimming and J lost 2 bases, with 12 bases between them. This CDR3 region has 13 residues. As DNA, the CDR3 is TGCAGCGCAGAAGCAGGGGGCAATCAGCCCCAGCATTTT. Translating it yields CSAEAGGNQPQHF.

Written as DNA, the CDR3 is TGTGCCAGCAACCCCTCCCGATGGAGCTCAAGCTATGGCTACACCTTC. As protein: CASNPSRWSSSYGYTF. The chain uses TRBV5-6 and TRBJ1-2; D is unresolved. V dropped 6 bases and J dropped 4 bases, with 22 bases sitting between them. The CDR3 contains 16 residues. In germline, CDR1 is SGHDT, CDR2 YYEEEE.

This clonotype showed up many times. The chain couples TRBV2 to TRBJ1-5; D unclear. V was trimmed by 0 bases and J by 6 bases, leaving 12 bases between them. The germline gives CDR1 SNHLY, CDR2 FYNNEI. This CDR3 has 15 residues. As DNA, the CDR3 is TGTGCCAGCAGTGAAGCGCTTGGGTTGTCTCAGCCCCAGCATTTT. Translation gives CASSEALGLSQPQHF.

This clonotype was detected many times. The chain is built from TRBV6-2 or TRBV6-3 and TRBJ2-1, with 13 bases lining up with TRBD2. The CDR3 spans 15 residues. Germline V lookup: CDR1 MNHEY, CDR2 SVGEGT. The V and J ends lost 6 bases and 7 bases, in that order; junction bases with no gene match: 6. CDR3 DNA sequence: TGTGCCAGCAGCCGCGGGACTAGCGGGATAAATGAGCAGTTCTTC. Amino acid sequence: CASSRGTSGINEQFF.

This clonotype was found many times. The gene calls are TRBV6-2 or TRBV6-3 and TRBJ2-1; D remains unclear. V was pared by 7 bases and J by 3 bases, with 13 bases between. The CDR3 totals 14 residues. Germline CDR1 reads MNHEY; CDR2 reads SVGEGT. CDR3 DNA sequence: TGTGCCAGCATCCCAGATGGGGACTACAATGAGCAGTTCTTC. It specifies CASIPDGDYNEQFF.

This clonotype came up many times. The chain recombines TRBV2 with TRBJ2-7; D is ambiguous. The CDR3 length is 12 residues. Germline lookup yields CDR1 SNHLY and CDR2 FYNNEI. V lost 8 bases and J 3 bases, leaving 11 bases between the germline ends. CDR3 coding DNA: TGTGCCAGCGTGAGTAGACACTACGAGCAGTACTTC. Its protein product is CASVSRHYEQYF.

This clonotype was picked up many times. The rearrangement joins TRBV19 to TRBJ1-4; D possibly corresponds to TRBD1 (5 bases). CDR3 length: 14 amino acids. Germline assignment: CDR1 LNHDA and CDR2 SQIVND (reference sequence). Trimming removed 5 bases from V and 7 bases from J, with 14 bases in between. The DNA of the CDR3 is TGTGCCAGTAGTTCCTCGACGAGGGGTGAAAAACTGTTTTTT. Protein: CASSSSTRGEKLFF.

In its sample, this clonotype was seen many times. The chain combines TRBV12-3 or TRBV12-4 with TRBJ1-1; D is possibly TRBD1 (6 bases). Trimming cost V 8 bases and J 0 bases, with 10 bases left between them. The CDR3 is 13 residues long. The CDR3 coding sequence is TGTGCCAGCTTTGGGACACTGAACACTGAAGCTTTCTTT. Protein sequence: CASFGTLNTEAFF.

This clonotype was seen at least ten times. The V call is TRBV7-8, the J call TRBJ2-3; TRBD2 aligns across 9 bases. The CDR3 loop spans 18 amino acids. Germline loops: CDR1 SGHVS, CDR2 FQNEAQ. V gave up 5 bases and J gave up 1 base; unmatched junction bases: 13. In DNA form, the CDR3 reads TGTGCCAGCAGCAATCGGCTAGCGGGATTATTCGGCACAGATACGCAGTATTTT. Protein sequence: CASSNRLAGLFGTDTQYF. Combining the CDR3 with reference TRBV7-8 and TRBJ2-3 gives the whole variable domain GAGVSQSPRYKVAKRGQDVALRCDPISGHVSLFWYQQALGQGPEFLTYFQNEAQLDKSGLPSDRFFAERPEGSVSTLKIQRTQQEDSAVYLCASSNRLAGLFGTDTQYFGPGTRLTVL.

This clonotype was recorded at least ten times. The V gene is TRBV12-3 or TRBV12-4, the J gene TRBJ2-4; 7 nucleotides match TRBD1. V trimming: 3 bases; J trimming: 9 bases; junction bases outside the gene matches: 5. The CDR3 is 13 amino acids. In nucleotides, the CDR3 is TGTGCCAGCAGTTTTATACAGGGGAGCATTCAGTACTTC. The encoded protein is CASSFIQGSIQYF.

This clonotype turned up a few times. V gene TRBV18 combines with J gene TRBJ2-4; 9 bases align to TRBD2. Germline trimming cut 1 base from V and 1 base from J; bases unmatched to any gene: 2. This CDR3 is built from 16 residues. CDR1 and CDR2 (germline): KGHSH, LQKENI. The CDR3, as DNA: TGTGCCAGCTCACCACTAACTAGCGGGGCCAAAAACATTCAGTACTTC. It codes for CASSPLTSGAKNIQYF.

The rearrangement links TRBV2 to TRBJ2-1, with D maybe TRBD2 (5 bases). The CDR3 loop spans 14 amino acids. Trimming stripped 2 bases from V and 7 bases from J, with 12 bases between. CDR1 and CDR2 from the germline V gene are SNHLY and FYNNEI. The DNA for the CDR3 is TGTGCCAGCAGTGAAAGGGTTCTAGCTAATGAGCAGTTCTTC. It is translated as CASSERVLANEQFF.

In this sample, this clonotype turned up many times. The CDR3 coding sequence is TGTGCCAGCAGGGGTAGCAATCAGCCCCAGCATTTT. Amino acid sequence: CASRGSNQPQHF. The J gene is TRBJ1-5, the V gene TRBV28, with D unresolved. CDR1 MDHEN and CDR2 SYDVKM come from the germline V gene. With 6 bases removed from V and 0 bases from J, the gap between germline ends came to 3 bases. This CDR3 is 12 amino acids long. Drawing the rest from reference TRBV28 and TRBJ1-5, the complete variable domain is DVKVTQSSRYLVKRTGEKVFLECVQDMDHENMFWYRQDPGLGLRLIYFSYDVKMKEKGDIPEGYSVSREKKERFSLILESASTNQTSMYLCASRGSNQPQHFGDGTRLSIL.

This clonotype has a handful of counts. This may come from a read error, since a much larger clone is one base off. J is TRBJ2-7 and V is TRBV2, with 12 positions matching TRBD1. The V and J ends lost 10 bases and 7 bases, in that order; junction bases with no gene match: 20. Germline CDR1 reads SNHLY; CDR2 reads FYNNEI. There are 17 residues in the CDR3. CDR3 loop: CATLRGGPGQGASEQYF. As DNA, the CDR3 is TGTGCCACCCTTCGTGGGGGCCCGGGACAGGGGGCATCGGAGCAGTACTTC.

There are many counts of this clonotype. The CDR3 coding sequence is TGTGCCAGCAGCTTAGGGTCCCCCACCCGCTACGAGCAGTACTTC. The encoded protein is CASSLGSPTRYEQYF. The V gene is TRBV11-2, the J gene TRBJ2-7; D not certain. The V gene's germline CDR1 is SGHAT and CDR2 FQNNGV. V lost 1 base to trimming and J lost 3 bases, with 13 bases between them. The CDR3 totals 15 residues.

Many counts were recorded for this clonotype. The chain is built from TRBV7-2 and TRBJ1-4, with D possibly matching TRBD1 (6 bases). The CDR3 consists of 13 residues. The V end was cut by 10 bases, the J end by 3 bases, with 12 bases between. From germline, CDR1 is SGHTA and CDR2 FQGNSA. In DNA, the CDR3 is TGTGCCAAATCGGGGGGCCCTAATGAAAAACTGTTTTTT. Residues: CAKSGGPNEKLFF.

This clonotype was seen at least ten times. The chain couples TRBV7-8 to TRBJ2-7, with 9 bases matching TRBD1. The length of the CDR3 is 14 residues. V was clipped by 5 bases and J by 5 bases; unmatched bases: 7. Germline loops: CDR1 SGHVS, CDR2 FQNEAQ. The CDR3 DNA is TGTGCCAGCAGCACTCGGACAGGGGTCCACGAGCAGTACTTC. The encoded protein is CASSTRTGVHEQYF.

J is TRBJ2-3 and V is TRBV2, with 8 nucleotides matching TRBD2. The CDR3 has 17 amino acids. V was clipped by 3 bases and J by 6 bases; unmatched bases: 14. The germline gives CDR1 SNHLY, CDR2 FYNNEI. This chain's CDR3 is CASSDTGGEGLEDTQYF. For the CDR3, the DNA is TGTGCCAGCAGTGATACGGGGGGGGAGGGCCTCGAGGATACGCAGTATTTT.

The rearrangement joins TRBV4-2 to TRBJ2-1, with 11 bases fitting TRBD2. The CDR3 extends over 22 amino acids. The V gene end was trimmed by 6 bases and the J gene end by 6 bases; junction bases not matched to a gene: 28. From germline, CDR1 is LGHNA and CDR2 YNFKEQ. Here the CDR3 reads CASSLQGRSPGLAASTFNEQFF. CDR3 bases: TGTGCCAGCAGTTTACAGGGGCGCAGCCCGGGACTAGCGGCGTCAACGTTCAATGAGCAGTTCTTC.

This clonotype occurred many times. V and J are TRBV12-3 or TRBV12-4 and TRBJ2-7; D ambiguous. The CDR3 totals 13 residues. Trimming shortened V by 6 bases and J by 3 bases, and 12 bases separated the two germline ends. The CDR3 protein is CASSYTLNYEQYF. DNA for the CDR3: TGTGCCAGCAGCTATACTCTTAACTACGAGCAGTACTTC.

The CDR3 sequence: CASSSLHPYQPQHF. Here the CDR3 DNA reads TGTGCCAGCAGTTCGCTACATCCTTATCAGCCCCAGCATTTT. The rearrangement joins TRBV6-5 to TRBJ1-5, with no clear D. The CDR3 is 14 residues long. The germline gives CDR1 MNHEY, CDR2 SVGAGI. Trimming stripped 4 bases from V and 5 bases from J, with 12 bases between.

This clonotype was detected many times. V gene TRBV27 combines with J gene TRBJ2-5; no clear D gene. Trimming left V 8 bases short and J 1 base short, with 11 bases between. The CDR3 totals 13 residues. Germline CDR1 and CDR2: MNHEY and SMNVEV (reference sequence). CDR3 region: CASQTSLQETQYF. CDR3 DNA sequence: TGTGCCAGCCAGACAAGCCTCCAAGAGACCCAGTACTTC.

This clonotype has ten or more counts. This chain links TRBV7-8 with TRBJ2-3, with 10 bases identical to TRBD2. Trimming cost V 1 base and J 4 bases; bases outside gene matches: 11. Germline values: CDR1 SGHVS, CDR2 FQNEAQ. This CDR3 spans 18 amino acids. Written as DNA, the CDR3 is TGTGCCAGCAGCTTAGGTATAGCGGGAGGATCGGGCCCAGATACGCAGTATTTT. Residues: CASSLGIAGGSGPDTQYF.

This clonotype was detected once. J is TRBJ2-5 and V is TRBV28; tentative D call: TRBD2 (6 bases). Germline CDR1 MDHEN, CDR2 SYDVKM. Trimming cost V 8 bases and J 5 bases, with 12 bases left between them. This CDR3 has 12 residues. The CDR3 coding sequence is TGTGCCAGCGGGACTGGGGATGAGACCCAGTACTTC. It encodes CASGTGDETQYF.

Ten or more counts support this clonotype. CDR3 sequence (DNA): TGTGCCAGCAGTACGGGACCGACAGGGTATCATAACACTGAAGCTTTCTTT. This codes for CASSTGPTGYHNTEAFF. This chain links TRBV27 with TRBJ1-1; 7 bases are a match to TRBD1. Germline values: CDR1 MNHEY, CDR2 SMNVEV (reference sequence). V shed 5 bases, J shed 2 bases, and the junction held 14 bases outside the gene matches. CDR3 length: 17 amino acids.

This clonotype was seen many times. Here the CDR3 reads CASSLEGTGTQYF. The DNA of the CDR3 is TGCGCCAGCAGCTTAGAGGGGACGGGGACCCAGTACTTC. This rearrangement joins TRBV5-1 to TRBJ2-5; TRBD1 or TRBD2 may be the D gene (5 bases each). Germline CDR1 reads SGHRS; CDR2 reads YFSETQ. This CDR3 is built from 13 residues. With 2 bases removed from V and 7 bases from J, the gap between germline ends came to 12 bases.